The 5 T cell receptor beta chains below were found in one sample sequenced in a study of tumor and adjacent non-tumor tissue in lung cancer. TCRbeta libraries were built with three rounds of nested PCR, modified from ARM-PCR. TCRdb independently ran MiXCR on the multiplex PCR reads; one entry per CDR3 protein. The sample carries roughly 70,000 distinct CDR3 sequences, roughly 70% recorded once. This sample's RNA came from whole unsorted tissue. The normal lung tissue was taken more than 3 cm from the tumor edge. Sequences were obtained from distant non-tumor lung tissue. Receptor source: a woman aged 50 to 60 with non-small cell lung cancer.

In this sample, this clonotype turned up many times. The chain uses TRBV20-1 and TRBJ1-2; no clear D. CDR3 size: 10 residues. Trimming left V 3 bases short and J 2 bases short, with 1 base between. The germline V gene has CDR1 DFQATT and CDR2 SNEGSKA (reference sequence). CDR3 nucleotides: TGCAGTGCTAGCAACTATGGCTACACCTTC. This translates into CSASNYGYTF.

With respect to this clonotype: Possible read error: a much larger clone is one base away. This chain joins TRBV29-1 and TRBJ1-2; 9 nucleotides align to TRBD1. V was pared by 7 bases and J by 6 bases, with 6 bases of the junction left unmatched. The CDR3 covers 12 residues. Germline CDR1 is SQVTM and CDR2 is ANQGSEA. This CDR3 is CSATTGGDGYTF. CDR3 nucleotides: TGCAGCGCGACCACAGGGGGCGATGGCTACACCTTC.

Remarks on this clonotype: A much larger clone lies one base from this, so it may be a read error. The chain couples TRBV5-6 to TRBJ2-2, with D perhaps TRBD1 or TRBD2 (5 bases each). Germline CDR1 and CDR2: SGHDT and YYEEEE. The CDR3 loop spans 18 amino acids. The CDR3: CASSLLAGPRANTGEPFF. The CDR3 DNA follows: TGTGCCAGCAGCTTGCTTGCGGGTCCCAGGGCGAACACCGGGGAGCCGTTTTTT. Supplemented by reference TRBV5-6 and TRBJ2-2, the full variable domain reads DAGVTQSPTHLIKTRGQQVTLRCSPKSGHDTVSWYQQALGQGPQFIFQYYEEEERQRGNFPDRFSGHQFPNYSSELNVNALLLGDSALYLCASSLLAGPRANTGEPFFGEGSRLTVL.

Concerning this clonotype: One end of the junction fails to match germline, which may point to a read error. The V and J genes are TRBV28 and TRBJ1-1; 8 nucleotides align to TRBD1. Germline V gives CDR1 MDHEN, CDR2 SYDVKM. CDR3 length equals 15 residues. The CDR3 sequence: CASRTGRQGFAETFF. The CDR3 coding sequence is TGTGCCAGCAGAACGGGGCGACAGGGGTTCGCTGAAACTTTCTTT.

This chain connects TRBV11-2 to TRBJ2-7; 12 nucleotides align to TRBD2. This CDR3 has 14 amino acids. With V trimmed by 9 bases and J by 4 bases, 7 bases remained unmatched. Germline V gene data show CDR1 as SGHAT and CDR2 as FQNNGV. In DNA form, the CDR3 reads TGTGCCAGGTGCTTACTAGCGGGAGGATACGAGCAGTACTTC. Its protein product is CARCLLAGGYEQYF.